This passage covers 32 T cell receptor beta chains from one sample sequenced in a study of OX40 agonist ivuxolimab in advanced cancers. Produced via immunoSEQ multiplex PCR; TCRdb's table is partial and in-frame only. Here the sample spans tens of thousands of clones, 91% being singletons. The sequencing here drew on CD4+ or CD8+ T cells sorted from blood, taken in a trial of the OX40 agonist ivuxolimab. Receptors originate from an adult with an advanced solid tumor such as melanoma, head and neck, liver or kidney cancer.

The chain uses TRBV5-1 and TRBJ1-2, with 7 bases identical to TRBD1. The germline V gene encodes CDR1 SGHRS and CDR2 YFSETQ. CDR3 length equals 13 residues. Trimming took 4 bases from V and 8 from J; bases not matched to a gene: 8. The CDR3 is CASSPRTGAGYTF. The CDR3 region has the DNA TGCGCCAGCAGCCCGAGGACAGGAGCCGGCTACACCTTC.

J is TRBJ2-7 and V is TRBV4-2; D is uncertain. This CDR3 comprises 14 residues. The ends were cut back, 0 bases at V and 5 bases at J, with 11 bases in the middle. Germline V gene sequence: CDR1 LGHNA, CDR2 YNFKEQ. The CDR3 loop is CASSQEESYNEQYF. The CDR3 region has the DNA TGTGCCAGCAGCCAAGAGGAGAGCTACAACGAGCAGTACTTC.

This clone showed up just once. The chain recombines TRBV29-1 with TRBJ2-7; the match to TRBD1 covers 7 bases. J gave up 0 bases and V 4 bases, and 6 bases lay outside the gene matches. CDR3 size: 14 residues. Germline-derived CDR1 and CDR2 are SQVTM and ANQGSEA. CDR3 bases: TGCAGCGTTGTATCCAGGGGGAGCTCCTACGAGCAGTACTTC. Its protein is CSVVSRGSSYEQYF.

This clone was found once. V is TRBV7-6 and J is TRBJ2-3; 7 bases are a match to TRBD1. The CDR3 loop spans 12 amino acids. V shed 5 bases and J 6 bases; nucleotides not matched to a gene: 2. Germline V CDR1 and CDR2: SGHVS, FNYEAQ. The CDR3 region has the DNA TGTGCCAGCAGCACAGGGGTCGATACGCAGTATTTT. It yields the protein CASSTGVDTQYF.

V usage is TRBV21-1 and J usage is TRBJ2-7; the table's D call, TRBD2, has no DNA check behind it. TRBV21-1 is a documented pseudogene. The CDR3 covers 15 residues. CDR3 in DNA: TGTGCCAGCAGCCAATCGGAGTTGGGTTTAAACGAGCAGTACTTC. It is translated as CASSQSELGLNEQYF.

The rearrangement links TRBV5-4 to TRBJ2-5; 7 positions agree with TRBD1. CDR3 length: 15 amino acids. Germline CDR1 SGHNT, CDR2 YYREEE (reference sequence). The junction had 18 bases not matched to a gene; V was cut back by 3 bases and J by 13 bases. CDR3 amino acids: CASSYGTALVEPRYF. The DNA for the CDR3 is TGTGCCAGCAGCTATGGGACAGCCCTCGTTGAACCTCGGTACTTC. The full variable domain, rest sourced from reference TRBV5-4 and TRBJ2-5, is ETGVTQSPTHLIKTRGQQVTLRCSSQSGHNTVSWYQQALGQGPQFIFQYYREEENGRGNFPPRFSGLQFPNYSSELNVNALELDDSALYLCASSYGTALVEPRYFGPGTRLLVL.

This chain connects TRBV19 to TRBJ2-3, with a weak D call TRBD2 (6 bases). CDR3 length: 12 residues. The germline gives CDR1 LNHDA, CDR2 SQIVND (reference sequence). Trimming pared 5 bases from V and 7 bases from J, leaving 10 bases between. This CDR3 is CASSPEGNTQYF. The CDR3 DNA follows: TGTGCCAGTAGTCCGGAGGGAAATACGCAGTATTTT. Based on the CDR3 plus reference TRBV19 and TRBJ2-3, the full variable domain is DGGITQSPKYLFRKEGQNVTLSCEQNLNHDAMYWYRQDPGQGLRLIYYSQIVNDFQKGDIAEGYSVSREKKESFPLTVTSAQKNPTAFYLCASSPEGNTQYFGPGTRLTVL.

The J gene is TRBJ2-1, the V gene TRBV9; 10 positions match TRBD2. Germline V gene data show CDR1 as SGDLS and CDR2 as YYNGEE. The CDR3 loop spans 15 amino acids. The ends lost 5 bases at V and 8 bases at J; junction bases unmatched: 10. CDR3 sequence: CASSGAGGYSDEQFF. The CDR3 DNA reads as TGTGCCAGCAGTGGAGCGGGAGGGTATAGTGATGAGCAGTTCTTC.

The chain employs TRBV19 and TRBJ1-2, with D maybe TRBD1 (5 bases). The germline V gene encodes CDR1 LNHDA and CDR2 SQIVND (reference sequence). The CDR3 length is 18 residues. The germline V and J ends were trimmed by 4 bases and 1 base, with 22 bases remaining between them. CDR3 in amino acids: CASSTSFTRVIVNYGYTF. The CDR3 DNA is TGTGCCAGTAGTACCTCTTTCACCAGGGTAATAGTTAACTATGGCTACACCTTC.

The rearrangement uses TRBV5-1 and TRBJ2-1; 13 bases are a match to TRBD2. Germline V gene lookup returns CDR1 SGHRS and CDR2 YFSETQ. V was pared by 4 bases and J by 9 bases, with 7 bases of the junction left unmatched. The CDR3 extends over 15 amino acids. For the CDR3, the DNA is TGCGCCAGCAGCGCACTAGCGGGAGGGCCCGGTGAGCAGTTCTTC. This codes for CASSALAGGPGEQFF. Supplemented by reference TRBV5-1 and TRBJ2-1, the full variable domain reads KAGVTQTPRYLIKTRGQQVTLSCSPISGHRSVSWYQQTPGQGLQFLFEYFSETQRNKGNFPGRFSGRQFSNSRSEMNVSTLELGDSALYLCASSALAGGPGEQFFGPGTRLTVL.

The rearrangement joins TRBV11-2 to TRBJ2-7, with 9 bases matching TRBD1. V was pared by 3 bases and J by 3 bases, with 3 bases of the junction left unmatched. Per germline, CDR1 SGHAT and CDR2 FQNNGV. CDR3 length equals 14 residues. The CDR3: CASSFGTGYYEQYF. The CDR3 DNA is TGTGCCAGCAGCTTCGGGACAGGGTACTACGAGCAGTACTTC.

The chain employs TRBV6-1 and TRBJ2-3, with D perhaps TRBD1 (7 bases). Between the trimmed V and J ends, which lost 2 bases and 4 bases, there was a span of 10 bases. This CDR3 contains 14 residues. CDR1 is MNHNS and CDR2 is SASEGT in the germline V gene. The CDR3: CASSETGEADTQYF. In DNA form, the CDR3 reads TGTGCCAGCAGTGAAACAGGGGAGGCAGATACGCAGTATTTT.

The chain couples TRBV7-9 to TRBJ2-1; D is ambiguous. Germline V CDR1 and CDR2: SEHNR, FQNEAQ (reference sequence). Trimming stripped 3 bases from V and 7 bases from J, with 7 bases between. The length of the CDR3 is 12 residues. CDR3 residues: CASSLGSNEQFF. The CDR3 nucleotides are TGTGCCAGCAGCTTGGGGTCGAATGAGCAGTTCTTC.

V usage is TRBV10-1 and J usage is TRBJ2-7; the D gene is possibly TRBD1 (6 bases). From germline, CDR1 is WNHNN and CDR2 SYGVQD (reference sequence). The CDR3 has 14 residues. Trimming pared 5 bases from V and 2 bases from J, leaving 13 bases between. The CDR3 DNA is TGCGCCAGCAGTACCGACAGGCTTCCCTACGAGCAGTACTTC. The encoded protein is CASSTDRLPYEQYF.

This clone has only one observation. The chain recombines TRBV9 with TRBJ1-5; D not resolved. V was clipped by 0 bases and J by 0 bases, with 4 bases between them. Germline V gene sequence: CDR1 SGDLS, CDR2 YYNGEE. CDR3 length: 14 residues. In DNA, the CDR3 is TGTGCCAGCAGCGTAGACGGTAGCAATCAGCCCCAGCATTTT. Translation gives CASSVDGSNQPQHF.

This clone was seen once. The chain couples TRBV7-3 to TRBJ2-1; TRBD2 matches 7 bases. CDR1 is SGHTA, CDR2 FQGTGA, per germline. With V trimmed by 6 bases and J by 9 bases, 14 bases remained unmatched. CDR3 length: 15 residues. CDR3 sequence: CASSSEGGSWLEQFF. In DNA, the CDR3 is TGTGCCAGCAGTTCCGAGGGCGGGAGTTGGCTTGAGCAGTTCTTC.

The chain couples TRBV13 to TRBJ2-5; 7 nucleotides line up with TRBD2. This CDR3 is 15 amino acids long. Looked up from germline, CDR1 is PRHDT and CDR2 is FYEKMQ (reference sequence). V shed 2 bases and J 4 bases; nucleotides not matched to a gene: 7. The CDR3 loop reads CASSLSRLAAETQYF. The CDR3 region has the DNA TGTGCCAGCAGCTTATCACGGCTAGCGGCAGAGACCCAGTACTTC. The full variable domain, in which reference TRBV13 and TRBJ2-5 provide the parts outside the CDR3, is AAGVIQSPRHLIKEKRETATLKCYPIPRHDTVYWYQQGPGQDPQFLISFYEKMQSDKGSIPDRFSAQQFSDYHSELNMSSLELGDSALYFCASSLSRLAAETQYFGPGTRLLVL.

The chain couples TRBV4-1 to TRBJ2-1; D is possibly TRBD2 (6 bases). The CDR3 totals 18 residues. Germline CDR1 reads MGHRA; CDR2 reads YSYEKL. V was clipped by 5 bases and J by 4 bases, with 24 bases between them. CDR3 bases: TGCGCCAGCAGCTCCAAGGAAAGACCCAGCGGGTTATACAATGAGCAGTTCTTC. As protein: CASSSKERPSGLYNEQFF.

The gene calls are TRBV6-5 and TRBJ1-1; tentative D call: TRBD1 (5 bases). The germline V gene encodes CDR1 MNHEY and CDR2 SVGAGI. This CDR3 has 13 residues. Trimming cost V 6 bases and J 3 bases, with 11 bases left between them. CDR3 DNA: TGTGCCAGCAGCGGGACGGGGGACACTGAAGCTTTCTTT. This codes for CASSGTGDTEAFF.

The rearrangement joins TRBV4-3 to TRBJ2-2, with TRBD2 matching 7 bases. The germline V gene encodes CDR1 LGHNA and CDR2 YSLEER. V shed 0 bases and J 4 bases; nucleotides not matched to a gene: 11. The CDR3 runs 18 residues. The CDR3 loop is CASSQDDFRGSPTGELFF. CDR3 DNA: TGCGCCAGCAGCCAAGACGATTTTCGCGGGAGTCCCACCGGGGAGCTGTTTTTT.

The chain uses TRBV2 and TRBJ1-1; 10 bases map to TRBD1. V lost 2 bases, J lost 3 bases, and 12 bases stayed unmatched. Germline CDR1 is SNHLY and CDR2 is FYNNEI. This CDR3 is 18 amino acids long. CDR3 residues: CASSETLLSGTGDTEAFF. The CDR3 coding sequence is TGTGCCAGCAGTGAAACCCTTCTCTCCGGGACAGGGGACACTGAAGCTTTCTTT.

There are a few counts of this clone. The chain couples TRBV9 to TRBJ2-7; the match to TRBD2 covers 14 bases. CDR1 is SGDLS and CDR2 is YYNGEE in the germline V gene. CDR3 length: 17 amino acids. V dropped 3 bases and J dropped 1; count of bases not matched to a gene: 6. CDR3 protein: CASSDGTSGRSSYEQYF. The CDR3 DNA reads TGTGCCAGCAGCGATGGGACTAGCGGGAGATCGTCCTACGAGCAGTACTTC.

This chain connects TRBV4-3 to TRBJ2-6; maybe TRBD1 (5 bases). V shed 0 bases and J shed 1 base, with 13 bases lying between them. Germline values: CDR1 LGHNA, CDR2 YSLEER. CDR3 length: 18 residues. CDR3 sequence reads: CASSQDPQGPSGANVLTF. The CDR3 nucleotides are TGCGCCAGCAGCCAAGATCCCCAGGGTCCTTCTGGGGCCAACGTCCTGACTTTC.

This clone has only one observation. The chain joins TRBV7-2 to TRBJ1-2; D possibly corresponds to TRBD1 (6 bases). Germline CDR1 SGHTA, CDR2 FQGNSA. There are 17 residues in the CDR3. Trimming removed 0 bases at V and 7 bases at J, with 21 bases between. CDR3 amino acids: CASSLALGGAGSFGYTF. The CDR3 DNA reads as TGTGCCAGCAGCTTAGCGCTTGGGGGCGCGGGCTCCTTTGGCTACACCTTC. Variable domain in full (rest from reference TRBV7-2 and TRBJ1-2): GAGVSQSPSNKVTEKGKDVELRCDPISGHTALYWYRQSLGQGLEFLIYFQGNSAPDKSGLPSDRFSAERTGGSVSTLTIQRTQQEDSAVYLCASSLALGGAGSFGYTFGSGTRLTVV.

The CDR3 sequence is CAFSGTSGTGELFF. The CDR3, as DNA: TGTGCCTTCTCCGGGACTAGCGGCACCGGGGAGCTGTTTTTT. This chain links TRBV30 with TRBJ2-2; 11 bases are a match to TRBD2. CDR1 is GTSNPN, CDR2 SVGIG, per germline (reference sequence). Losses at the gene ends were 7 bases for V and 4 bases for J; bases not matched to a gene: 5. The CDR3 spans 14 residues. Full variable domain (rest looked up from reference TRBV30 and TRBJ2-2): SQTIHQWPATLVQPVGSPLSLECTVEGTSNPNLYWYRQAAGRGLQLLFYSVGIGQISSEVPQNLSASRPQDRQFILSSKKLLLSDSGFYLCAFSGTSGTGELFFGEGSRLTVL.

This clone has a single count. This chain joins TRBV28 and TRBJ2-1; 7 bases line up with TRBD1. The length of the CDR3 is 16 residues. Germline lookup yields CDR1 MDHEN and CDR2 SYDVKM. V shed 4 bases and J 4 bases; nucleotides not matched to a gene: 10. The CDR3 region is CASSSSGTERYNEQFF. In nucleotides, the CDR3 is TGTGCCAGCAGTTCATCCGGGACAGAAAGATACAATGAGCAGTTCTTC.

This clone has more than one count but fewer than ten. The genes are TRBV7-2 and TRBJ2-7, with 7 bases matching TRBD1. The CDR3 length is 14 residues. Trimming cost V 4 bases and J 6 bases; bases outside gene matches: 9. From germline, CDR1 is SGHTA and CDR2 FQGNSA. The CDR3 DNA is TGTGCCAGCAGCTACCTGGGGACAGTGGGCGAGCAGTACTTC. Its protein is CASSYLGTVGEQYF.

The chain links TRBV21-1 to TRBJ1-1. TRBV21-1 has pseudogene status. This CDR3 region has 15 residues. CDR3: CASTKRGGPTTEAFF. The CDR3 DNA is TGTGCCAGCACCAAAAGAGGGGGGCCGACCACTGAAGCTTTCTTT.

The chain uses TRBV4-1 and TRBJ2-5; D is unresolved. Germline CDR1 and CDR2: MGHRA and YSYEKL. The V and J ends lost 1 base and 1 base respectively, with 7 bases between them. The CDR3 spans 14 residues. CDR3 DNA: TGCGCCAGCAGCCAAGCTCTAGGCCAAGAGACCCAGTACTTC. It is translated as CASSQALGQETQYF.

The CDR3 loop reads CASSAPGTGAPVAFF. The CDR3 DNA is TGTGCCAGCAGCGCCCCCGGGACAGGAGCTCCGGTAGCTTTCTTT. The V and J genes are TRBV4-2 and TRBJ1-1; 8 bases agree with TRBD1. CDR3 length: 15 residues. V gave up 5 bases and J gave up 10 bases; unmatched junction bases: 15. In germline, CDR1 is LGHNA, CDR2 YNFKEQ.

The chain's CDR3 is CASSPIRVAGISYEQYF. The CDR3 nucleotides are TGTGCCAGCAGTCCCATCAGGGTAGCGGGCATCTCCTACGAGCAGTACTTC. The chain joins TRBV27 to TRBJ2-7; 7 bases are a match to TRBD2. Germline values: CDR1 MNHEY, CDR2 SMNVEV (reference sequence). V lost 5 bases to trimming and J lost 0 bases; unmatched junction nucleotides: 13. The CDR3 consists of 17 residues.

The chain employs TRBV2 and TRBJ2-7; TRBD1 is a possible D gene (6 bases). With 8 bases removed from V and 2 bases from J, the gap between germline ends came to 16 bases. The CDR3 spans 14 residues. Germline V CDR1 and CDR2: SNHLY, FYNNEI. In DNA form, the CDR3 reads TGTGCCAGCTTAGAGGACAGCCTCCCCTACGAGCAGTACTTC. Translating gives CASLEDSLPYEQYF.